The entry that follows covers one TCR beta chain sequence. Its antigen remains unknown. The sample originates from a study of cytomegalovirus exposure and HLA in healthy donors. Study in general: For the approximately 400 genotyped donors, roughly 80% fell within the Caucasian-associated ancestry cluster.

CDR3 length equals 15 residues. V was pared by 4 bases and J by 1 base, with 5 bases of the junction left unmatched. Germline loops: CDR1 SGHRS, CDR2 YFSETQ. Vbeta (60) and Jbeta (13) primers were used in the PCR. The data were produced by immunoSEQ multiplex PCR, yet TCRdb's version contains in-frame clones alone and is incomplete. The data contain 200,000 to 300,000 clones, more than 75% of them singletons. Study-wide results and caveats: Immune exposure information available was restricted to CMV serostatus. A list of 164 TCR beta chains associated with cytomegalovirus was given.

Sequenced material: PBMCs. The clonotype comes from a woman aged 40 to 50 in good health and CMV-seropositive. The rearrangement uses TRBV5-1 and TRBJ2-3; TRBD2 agrees at 8 bases. The CDR3 protein is CASSRGGLGTDTQYF. The CDR3 DNA reads TGCGCCAGCAGCCGGGGGGGCTTAGGCACAGATACGCAGTATTTT.